This TCR beta chain was identified in a study of OX40 agonist ivuxolimab in advanced cancers. For context, the study as a whole: The costimulatory receptor OX40 (CD134) was targeted by ivuxolimab, a fully human IgG2 agonistic monoclonal antibody. Intravenous ivuxolimab was administered to patients every 2 weeks at six dose levels: 0.01, 0.1, 0.3, 1.5, 3 and 10 mg/kg. Of the roughly 52 patients in dose escalation, 19 had hepatocellular carcinoma, approximately 15 had melanoma, 9 had renal cell carcinoma and 9 had head and neck cancer. In the dose-escalation cohort, 65% to 90% of patients were male, and the mean age was roughly 60 years, with a range of about 23 to 90. Patients were allowed to have had prior anti-PD-1, anti-PD-L1 or anti-CTLA-4 therapy, and around 37% of the dose-escalation patients had previously received checkpoint inhibitors. Partial responses occurred in three dose-escalation patients: two with cutaneous melanoma and one with hepatocellular carcinoma. The purpose of peripheral TCRbeta sequencing was to test whether ivuxolimab changed TCR sequence diversity and led to clonal T-cell expansion. The monotherapy dose-escalation portion (N ≈ 50 patients) of the phase I ivuxolimab trial is reported in the paper. Broader findings and caveats from the paper: Which antigens the clonally expanded peripheral T cells were specific for was not determined. At doses from 0.1 to 3.0 mg/kg, clonal expansion was seen in both CD4+ and CD8+ blood T cells between baseline and week 6. In partial responders in the 0.1-3.0 mg/kg groups, normalized peripheral clonal expansion was found to be among the lowest, especially among CD8+ T cells. Low levels of normalized T-cell clonal expansion were also seen in some nonresponding patients. After ivuxolimab, more expanded clones were found on average in CD8+ T cells than in CD4+ T cells.

About this clone itself: This clone's antigen is unknown. No quality values exist for individual bases; no much larger clone is one base distant.

Patients with autoimmune disease history or receiving systemic immunosuppression were excluded from the trial. Peripheral blood for TCR sequencing was drawn from every dose cohort at baseline, at cycle 4 day 1 and at cycle 7 day 1. The samples were taken from a phase I, first-in-human, multicenter, open-label dose-escalation trial of ivuxolimab. The trial enrolled adults with locally advanced or metastatic head and neck squamous cell, hepatocellular, melanoma or renal cell carcinoma. CD4+ and CD8+ T cells were sorted separately from peripheral blood before TCR sequencing. Genomic DNA was extracted from sorted cells for sequencing of the TCRbeta CDR3 region. The immunoSEQ Assay was used for sequencing of TCRbeta CDR3 regions. TCRdb stores this immuneACCESS table with in-frame sequences only. Part of the clones is absent; in the studies checked, under half of the shortfall reflects unresolved V genes, and no reason is known for the rest. Counted in this sample were 25,000 to 35,000 clones; approximately 80% of them appeared once. 12% of the sample rests with the top ten.

The V end gives up 4 bases and the J end 6 bases, leaving 4 bases in the junction not matched to a gene. The CDR3 has 16 amino acids, counting the end cysteine and phenylalanine. The DNA shown is the 48-base CDR3, in frame from base 1. CDR1 and CDR2 are read off the germline V gene (reference sequence) as PRHDT and FYEKMQ. The material sequenced was CD4+ or CD8+ T cells sorted from blood, taken in a trial of the OX40 agonist ivuxolimab. The chain employs TRBV13 and TRBJ2-2, with 14 junctional bases fitting TRBD2. The receptor was isolated from an adult with an advanced solid tumor such as melanoma, head and neck, liver or kidney cancer. This receptor carries the CDR3 CASSSGLAGEAGELFF. The DNA reads TGTGCCAGCAGCTCGGGACTAGCGGGGGAGGCCGGGGAGCTGTTTTTT.